This entry describes one TCR beta chain. Germline DNA was also extracted, with blood RNA taken from unsorted whole blood. TCR beta cDNA was made from approximately 540 ng total RNA with a constant-region primer. Libraries covering TCR beta were generated through three nested multiplex PCR rounds (using a slightly modified ARM-PCR). TRBV1-TRBV30 forward and Cbeta reverse primers drove the first two roughly 10-cycle rounds. TCRdb reprocessed the multiplex PCR reads via MiXCR and lists one record per CDR3 protein. Among hundreds of thousands of distinct CDR3 sequences, more than 55% were seen once, and the ten largest hold about a sixth. V lost 4 bases and J lost 6, with 10 bases in between. From germline, CDR1 is SGHTS and CDR2 YDEGEE. The CDR3 has 13 residues. These data originate in a study of tumor-infiltrating lymphocytes in primary liver carcinoma. As for the study in general: Samples returned roughly 3.65 to 7.5 million productive TCRbeta reads each. Read depth did not differ significantly between tissue types.

The receptor was isolated from a woman aged 30 to 39 with primary liver carcinoma and hepatitis B virus infection. The sequenced sample was peripheral blood. The chain links TRBV5-8 to TRBJ2-2; no definite D call. CDR3 region: CASSPEDPGELFF. Here the CDR3 DNA reads TGTGCCAGCAGCCCCGAGGATCCCGGGGAGCTGTTTTTT.